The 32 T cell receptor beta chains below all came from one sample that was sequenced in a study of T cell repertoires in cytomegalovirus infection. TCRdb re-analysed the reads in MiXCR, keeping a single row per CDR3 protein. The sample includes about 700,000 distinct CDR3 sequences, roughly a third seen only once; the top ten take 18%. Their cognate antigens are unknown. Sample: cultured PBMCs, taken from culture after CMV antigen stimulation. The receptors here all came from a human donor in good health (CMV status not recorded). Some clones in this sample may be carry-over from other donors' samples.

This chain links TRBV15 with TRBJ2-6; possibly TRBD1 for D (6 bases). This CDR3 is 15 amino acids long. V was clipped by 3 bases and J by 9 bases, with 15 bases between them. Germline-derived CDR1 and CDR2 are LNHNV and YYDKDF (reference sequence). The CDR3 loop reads CATSRAGGLNNVLTF. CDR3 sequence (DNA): TGTGCCACCAGCAGGGCTGGGGGCCTGAACAACGTCCTGACTTTC.

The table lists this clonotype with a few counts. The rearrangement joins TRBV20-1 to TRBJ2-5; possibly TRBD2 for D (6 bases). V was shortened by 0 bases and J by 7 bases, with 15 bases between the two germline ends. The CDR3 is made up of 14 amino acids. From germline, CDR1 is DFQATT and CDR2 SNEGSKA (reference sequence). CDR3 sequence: CSAREGTPRGTQYF. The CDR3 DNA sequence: TGCAGTGCTAGAGAGGGGACCCCGCGGGGGACCCAGTACTTC.

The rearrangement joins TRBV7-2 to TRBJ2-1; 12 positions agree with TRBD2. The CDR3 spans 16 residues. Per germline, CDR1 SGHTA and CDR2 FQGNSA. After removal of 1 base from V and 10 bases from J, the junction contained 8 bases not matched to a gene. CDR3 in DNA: TGTGCCAGCAGCTTAGTGGGGCTAGCGGGGGGGCAAGAGCAGTTCTTC. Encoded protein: CASSLVGLAGGQEQFF.

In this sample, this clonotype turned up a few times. The CDR3 DNA sequence: TGTGCCAGCAGATTGGGACTAGCGGGGTACAATGAGCAGTTCTTC. Translation: CASRLGLAGYNEQFF. This chain connects TRBV6-6 to TRBJ2-1; 13 bases are shared with TRBD2. The CDR3 loop spans 15 amino acids. Germline V CDR1 and CDR2: MNHNY, SVGAGI (reference sequence). The ends lost 6 bases at V and 4 bases at J; junction bases unmatched: 3.

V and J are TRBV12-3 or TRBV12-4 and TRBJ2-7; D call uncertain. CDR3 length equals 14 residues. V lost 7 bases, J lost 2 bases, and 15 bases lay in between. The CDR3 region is CASMGGLAPYEQYF. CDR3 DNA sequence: TGTGCCAGCATGGGTGGTTTGGCTCCCTACGAGCAGTACTTC.

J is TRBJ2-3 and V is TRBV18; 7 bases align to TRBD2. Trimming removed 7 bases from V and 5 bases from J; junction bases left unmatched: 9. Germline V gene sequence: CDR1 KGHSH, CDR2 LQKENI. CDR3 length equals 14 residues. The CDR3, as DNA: TGTGCCAGCTGGAGCGGGAAAAGGGGAGATACGCAGTATTTT. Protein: CASWSGKRGDTQYF.

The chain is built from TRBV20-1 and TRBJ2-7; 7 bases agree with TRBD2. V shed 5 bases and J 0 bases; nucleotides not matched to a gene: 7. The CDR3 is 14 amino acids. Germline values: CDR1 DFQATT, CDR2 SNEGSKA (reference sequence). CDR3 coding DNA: TGCAGTGCTTGGACCCGCGGGAGCTCCTACGAGCAGTACTTC. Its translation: CSAWTRGSSYEQYF.

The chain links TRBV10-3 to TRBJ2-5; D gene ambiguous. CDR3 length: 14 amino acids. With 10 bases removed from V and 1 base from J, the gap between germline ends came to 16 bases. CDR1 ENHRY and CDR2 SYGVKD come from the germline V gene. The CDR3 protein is CATIPVLVQETQYF. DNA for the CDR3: TGTGCCACCATCCCGGTACTCGTCCAAGAGACCCAGTACTTC.

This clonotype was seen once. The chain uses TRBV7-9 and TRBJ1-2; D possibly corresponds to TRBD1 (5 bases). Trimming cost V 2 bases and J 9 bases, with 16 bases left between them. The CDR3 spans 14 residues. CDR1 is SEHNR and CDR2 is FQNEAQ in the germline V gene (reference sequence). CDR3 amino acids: CASSLLSGTMSYTF. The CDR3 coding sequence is TGTGCCAGCAGCTTATTGTCAGGGACGATGAGCTACACCTTC.

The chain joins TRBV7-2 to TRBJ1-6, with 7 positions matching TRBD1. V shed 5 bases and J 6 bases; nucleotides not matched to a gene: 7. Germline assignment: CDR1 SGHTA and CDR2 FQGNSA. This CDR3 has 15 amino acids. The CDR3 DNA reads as TGTGCCAGCAGCCCAAAGACAGGGCTTAATTCACCCCTCCACTTT. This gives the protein CASSPKTGLNSPLHF.

CDR3 DNA: TGTGCCAGCAGTCCTACAACTACGCGGGGCCCAGAAGAGACCCAGTACTTC. Translation gives CASSPTTTRGPEETQYF. This rearrangement joins TRBV12-3 or TRBV12-4 to TRBJ2-5; a weak D match, TRBD2 (6 bases). V dropped 5 bases and J dropped 3 bases, with 22 bases sitting between them. The CDR3 covers 17 residues.

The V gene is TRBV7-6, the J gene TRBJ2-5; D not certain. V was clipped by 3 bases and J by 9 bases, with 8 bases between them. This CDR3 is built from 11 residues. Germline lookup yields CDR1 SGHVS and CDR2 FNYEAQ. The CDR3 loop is CASSLGGPQYF. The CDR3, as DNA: TGTGCCAGCAGCTTGGGTGGGCCCCAGTACTTC.

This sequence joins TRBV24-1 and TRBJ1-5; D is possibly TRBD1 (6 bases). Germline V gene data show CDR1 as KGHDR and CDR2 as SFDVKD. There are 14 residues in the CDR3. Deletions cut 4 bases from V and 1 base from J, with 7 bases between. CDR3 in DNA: TGTGCCACCAGTGAGGACAGCAGCAATCAGCCCCAGCATTTT. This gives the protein CATSEDSSNQPQHF.

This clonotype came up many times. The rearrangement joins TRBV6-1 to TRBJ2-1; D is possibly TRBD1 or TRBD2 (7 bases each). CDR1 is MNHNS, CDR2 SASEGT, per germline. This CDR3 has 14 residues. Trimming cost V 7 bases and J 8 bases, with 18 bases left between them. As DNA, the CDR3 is TGTGCCAGCACCCAAACCAGGGGGGGCGATGAGCAGTTCTTC. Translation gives CASTQTRGGDEQFF.

CDR3 sequence (DNA): TGTGCCAGCAGCTTCTCCGACAGGGGGTCTGCTGAAGCTTTCTTT. Translated: CASSFSDRGSAEAFF. The chain recombines TRBV7-9 with TRBJ1-1; TRBD1 matches at 9 bases. CDR3 length equals 15 residues. The V segment lost 3 bases and the J segment 6 bases; nucleotides outside the gene matches: 8. CDR1 is SEHNR and CDR2 is FQNEAQ in the germline V gene (reference sequence).

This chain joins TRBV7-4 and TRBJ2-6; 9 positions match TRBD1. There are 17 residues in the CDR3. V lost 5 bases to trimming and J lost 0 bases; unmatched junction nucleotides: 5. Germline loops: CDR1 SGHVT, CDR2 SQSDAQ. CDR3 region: CASSRGTGISGANVLTF. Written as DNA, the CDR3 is TGTGCCAGCAGCCGCGGGACAGGGATCTCTGGGGCCAACGTCCTGACTTTC.

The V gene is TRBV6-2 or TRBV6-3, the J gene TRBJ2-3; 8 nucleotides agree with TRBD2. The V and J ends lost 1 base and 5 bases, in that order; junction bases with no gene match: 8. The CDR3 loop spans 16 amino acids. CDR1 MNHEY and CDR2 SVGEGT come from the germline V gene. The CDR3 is CASSYYSGSGLDTQYF. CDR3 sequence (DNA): TGTGCCAGCAGTTACTACAGCGGGAGTGGGCTAGATACGCAGTATTTT.

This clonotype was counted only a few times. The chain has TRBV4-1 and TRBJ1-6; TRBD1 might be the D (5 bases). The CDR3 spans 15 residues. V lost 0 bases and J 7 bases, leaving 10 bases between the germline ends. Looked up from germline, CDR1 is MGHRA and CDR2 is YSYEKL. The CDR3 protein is CASSQENRPNSPLHF. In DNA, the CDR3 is TGCGCCAGCAGCCAAGAGAACAGGCCGAATTCACCCCTCCACTTT.

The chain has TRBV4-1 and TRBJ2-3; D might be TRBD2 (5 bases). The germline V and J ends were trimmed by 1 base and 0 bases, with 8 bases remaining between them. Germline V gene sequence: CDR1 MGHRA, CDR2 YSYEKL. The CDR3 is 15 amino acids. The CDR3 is CASSQGTRSTDTQYF. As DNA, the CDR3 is TGCGCCAGCAGCCAAGGGACTCGGAGCACAGATACGCAGTATTTT.

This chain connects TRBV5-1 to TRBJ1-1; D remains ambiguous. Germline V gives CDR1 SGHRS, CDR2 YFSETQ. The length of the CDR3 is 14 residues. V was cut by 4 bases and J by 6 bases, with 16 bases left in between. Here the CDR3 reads CASSPNKVGAEAFF. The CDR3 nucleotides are TGCGCCAGCAGCCCGAACAAGGTGGGCGCTGAAGCTTTCTTT.

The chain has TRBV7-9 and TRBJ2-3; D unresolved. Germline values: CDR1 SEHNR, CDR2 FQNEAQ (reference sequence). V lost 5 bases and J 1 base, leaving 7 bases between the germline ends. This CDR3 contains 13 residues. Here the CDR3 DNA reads TGTGCCAGCAGCCTGAAGCGCACAGATACGCAGTATTTT. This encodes CASSLKRTDTQYF.

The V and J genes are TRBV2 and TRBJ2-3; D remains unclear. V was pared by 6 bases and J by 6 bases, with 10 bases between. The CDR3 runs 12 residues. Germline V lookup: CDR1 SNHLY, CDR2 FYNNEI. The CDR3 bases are TGTGCCAGCAGACCATCCCTGGATACGCAGTATTTT. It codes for CASRPSLDTQYF.

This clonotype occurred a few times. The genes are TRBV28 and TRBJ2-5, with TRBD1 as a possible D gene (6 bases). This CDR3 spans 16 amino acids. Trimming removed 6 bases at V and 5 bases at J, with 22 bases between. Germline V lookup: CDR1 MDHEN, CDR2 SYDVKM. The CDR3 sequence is CASRQIVPTGTETQYF. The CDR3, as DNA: TGTGCCAGCAGACAAATAGTCCCAACAGGGACGGAGACCCAGTACTTC.

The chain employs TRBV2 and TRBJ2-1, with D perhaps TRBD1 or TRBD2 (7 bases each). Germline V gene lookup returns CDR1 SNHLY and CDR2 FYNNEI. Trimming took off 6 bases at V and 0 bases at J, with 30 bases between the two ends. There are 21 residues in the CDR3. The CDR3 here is CASRADRAFRGSGFSYNEQFF. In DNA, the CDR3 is TGTGCCAGCAGGGCCGACAGGGCCTTTCGGGGTAGCGGGTTCTCCTACAATGAGCAGTTCTTC. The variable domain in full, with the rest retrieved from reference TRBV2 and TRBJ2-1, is EPEVTQTPSHQVTQMGQEVILRCVPISNHLYFYWYRQILGQKVEFLVSFYNNEISEKSEIFDDQFSVERPDGSNFTLKIRSTKLEDSAMYFCASRADRAFRGSGFSYNEQFFGPGTRLTVL.

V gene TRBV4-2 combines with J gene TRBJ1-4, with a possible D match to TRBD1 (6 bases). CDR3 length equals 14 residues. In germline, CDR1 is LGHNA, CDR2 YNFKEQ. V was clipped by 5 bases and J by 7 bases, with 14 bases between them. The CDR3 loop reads CASSEGGWGEKLFF. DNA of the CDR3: TGTGCCAGCAGCGAAGGGGGTTGGGGTGAAAAACTGTTTTTT.

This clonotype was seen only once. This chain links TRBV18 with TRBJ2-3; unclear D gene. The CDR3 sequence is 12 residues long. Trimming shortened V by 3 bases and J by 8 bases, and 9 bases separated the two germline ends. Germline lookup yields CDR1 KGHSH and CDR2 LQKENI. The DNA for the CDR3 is TGTGCCAGCTCACCGGGGAATCTTACGCAGTATTTT. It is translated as CASSPGNLTQYF.

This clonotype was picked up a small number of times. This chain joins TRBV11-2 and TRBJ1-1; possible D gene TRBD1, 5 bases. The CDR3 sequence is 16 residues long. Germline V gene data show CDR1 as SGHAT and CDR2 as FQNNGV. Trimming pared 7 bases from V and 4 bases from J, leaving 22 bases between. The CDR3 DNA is TGTGCCAGCACGGGGGGAGGAGGGTTAATCGGCACTGAAGCTTTCTTT. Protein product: CASTGGGGLIGTEAFF.

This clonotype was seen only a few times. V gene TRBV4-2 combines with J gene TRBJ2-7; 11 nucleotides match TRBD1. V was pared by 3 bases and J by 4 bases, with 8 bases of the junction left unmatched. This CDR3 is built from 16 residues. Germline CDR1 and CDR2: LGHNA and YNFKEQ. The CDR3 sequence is CASSQGPGQGGYEQYF. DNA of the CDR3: TGTGCCAGCAGCCAGGGGCCGGGACAGGGGGGTTACGAGCAGTACTTC.

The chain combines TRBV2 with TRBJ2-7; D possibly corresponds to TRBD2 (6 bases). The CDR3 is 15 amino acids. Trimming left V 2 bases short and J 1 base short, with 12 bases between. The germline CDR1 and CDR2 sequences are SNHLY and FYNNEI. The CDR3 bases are TGTGCCAGCAGTGAACGCGGGGAGAGATCCTACGAGCAGTACTTC. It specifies CASSERGERSYEQYF.

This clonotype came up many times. The CDR3: CASSWTSGVYEQYF. The DNA for the CDR3 is TGTGCCAGCAGTTGGACTAGCGGGGTTTACGAGCAGTACTTC. The rearrangement joins TRBV7-2 to TRBJ2-7; the match to TRBD2 covers 12 bases. J gave up 4 bases and V 6 bases, and 4 bases lay outside the gene matches. The CDR3 covers 14 residues. The germline V gene has CDR1 SGHTA and CDR2 FQGNSA.

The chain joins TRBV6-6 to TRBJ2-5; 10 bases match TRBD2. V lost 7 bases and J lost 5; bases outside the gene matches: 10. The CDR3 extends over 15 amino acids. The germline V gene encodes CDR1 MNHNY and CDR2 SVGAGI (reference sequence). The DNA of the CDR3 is TGTGCCAGCAACGGGGCACTAGCGGGGATGGAGACCCAGTACTTC. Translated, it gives CASNGALAGMETQYF.

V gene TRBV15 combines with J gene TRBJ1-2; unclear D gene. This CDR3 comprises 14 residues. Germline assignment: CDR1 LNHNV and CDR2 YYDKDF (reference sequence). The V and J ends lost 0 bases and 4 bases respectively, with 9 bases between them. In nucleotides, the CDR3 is TGTGCCACCAGCAGAGATCGGGCAGCCTATGGCTACACCTTC. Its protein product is CATSRDRAAYGYTF.